Described below is a single T cell receptor (beta chain) sequence and its context. This entry comes from a study of cytomegalovirus exposure and HLA in healthy donors. Using immunoSEQ multiplex PCR, the repertoire was profiled, and TCRdb retains in-frame clones only, with some absent. The table includes 80,000 or so clones, over 85% detected once. The sequence came from a woman younger than 30 in good health and CMV-seronegative. What was sequenced was PBMCs.

CDR3 protein: CASSATGGRSTDTQYF. Written as DNA, the CDR3 is TGTGCCAGCAGTGCAACAGGGGGCCGGAGCACAGATACGCAGTATTTT. The chain couples TRBV6-1 to TRBJ2-3; 9 nucleotides line up with TRBD1. V shed 4 bases, J shed 0 bases, and the junction held 5 bases outside the gene matches. Per the germline V gene, CDR1 is MNHNS and CDR2 is SASEGT. The CDR3 is 16 residues long.